This paragraph reports one T cell receptor (beta chain). V lost 6 bases, J lost 5 bases, and 14 bases lay in between. CDR1 and CDR2 from the germline V gene are MNHEY and SMNVEV (reference sequence). The CDR3 consists of 14 residues. This sample is drawn from a study of shared clonotypes between healthy human individuals. Overall study: Donor composition was a couple of women and three men, aged 18 to 49.

CD45RO-negative CD8 cells positively selected for CCR7 made up the naive population, which excluded terminally differentiated effector memory CD45RA+ cells. The assay ran at deep level. Template for every sorted-subset replicate PCR totaled 150 to 250 ng DNA, approximately 30,000 T cell genomes. Original processing notes: From ImmunoSEQ came sequences covering only the junction and carrying no quality scores, so filtering differed. The table came from immunoSEQ multiplex PCR; TCRdb's copy has only in-frame clones and leaves some out. V, J and clone size are taken as reported in that table, and D and trimming were inferred from the DNA itself. The table records about 2.1 million clones, approximately 94% of them present only once.

Sequences were obtained from naive CD8+ T cells from PBMCs. The gene calls are TRBV27 and TRBJ1-5; D may be TRBD1 (6 bases). This clonotype was sampled from a young man in good health. Some clones in this sample may be carry-over from other donors' samples. The CDR3 DNA reads as TGTGCCAGCAGCCTCCGGGACAAAGATCAGCCCCAGCATTTT. As protein: CASSLRDKDQPQHF.